The clone carrying this T cell receptor beta chain was seen repeatedly, ten times or more. Its antigen remains unidentified. The sample originates from a study of blood T cells in healthy people across ages. General study findings and limits: The lack of PBMC sorting stopped any conclusive naive versus antigen-experienced comparison. The authors considered diversity estimates from one million T cells to be underestimates.

A second about 7 to 12 cycle PCR used barcoded and J-beta primers. TCRdb re-called the 5' RACE reads through MiXCR, storing one row per CDR3 protein. Of roughly 640,000 distinct CDR3 sequences in the sample, under 30% are singletons; the top ten hold around 14%. The people who gave samples were healthy Caucasians from Russia, aged roughly 6 to 95. Total RNA, at least 5.5 micrograms per sample, came from PBMCs. The germline CDR1 and CDR2 sequences are DFQATT and SNEGSKA (reference sequence). Trimming took 0 bases from V and 0 from J; bases not matched to a gene: 11. This CDR3 has 19 residues. What was sequenced was blood. The sequence came from a woman older than 75 in good health. The rearrangement joins TRBV20-1 to TRBJ2-3; 11 bases line up with TRBD2. The CDR3 DNA reads TGCAGTGCTAGAGATCCAGTAGCGGGGGGGTATACTAGCACAGATACGCAGTATTTT. This translates into CSARDPVAGGYTSTDTQYF.